This TCR beta chain was sequenced during a study of blood T cell repertoires in COVID-19. As for the study in general: Samples representing acute and convalescent COVID-19 were sourced from the United States, Italy and Spain. Sample material is recorded as cDNA or gDNA derived from T cells, B-cell-depleted T cells, or PBMCs.

Original analysis: Amplified reference gene primers provided the basis for estimating nucleated cell counts. This table comes from immunoSEQ multiplex PCR, and its TCRdb copy is limited to in-frame clones, with some not included. The V and J calls and clone size were taken over from that table, and D and trimming were inferred from the DNA. The sample includes around 24,000 clones, 75% to 90% of them seen just once. There are 15 residues in the CDR3. The V gene's germline CDR1 is MNHEY and CDR2 SVGEGT. Between the trimmed V and J ends, which lost 5 bases and 2 bases, there was a span of 15 bases. The rearrangement uses TRBV6-2 or TRBV6-3 and TRBJ2-5, with a tentative D call TRBD1 (6 bases). The sequence was obtained from a woman aged 80 or over with acute or convalescent COVID-19. The sample was peripheral blood. CDR3 bases: TGTGCCAGCAGTCGGATGCAGGGGAGACAAGAGACCCAGTACTTC. Its translation is CASSRMQGRQETQYF.